The 8 T cell receptor beta chains in this list originate from one sample, sequenced in a study of human T cells and chemical hapten exposure. The time point: pre-sensitization, week 0. Stated treatment: therapeutic diphenylcyclopropenone sensitization with weekly scalp DPC. TCRdb recomputed calls from the RACE reads with MiXCR, one row per CDR3 protein. This table has around 350,000 distinct CDR3 sequences, approximately 5% appearing once. This specimen was whole blood, taken in connection with sensitization to the hapten diphenylcyclopropenone (DPC). These receptors were taken from a woman aged 18-29 years with alopecia areata. Some clones in this sample may be carry-over from other donors' samples.

This clonotype occurred many times. The genes are TRBV6-5 and TRBJ2-7, with 9 bases matching TRBD2. Germline assignment: CDR1 MNHEY and CDR2 SVGAGI. The CDR3 consists of 16 residues. After removal of 0 bases from V and 2 bases from J, the junction contained 5 bases not matched to a gene. The CDR3 DNA reads TGTGCCAGCAGTTACTCGACACGACTAGCGGCCTACGAGCAGTACTTC. It is translated as CASSYSTRLAAYEQYF.

This clonotype has only a few counts. The rearrangement uses TRBV10-3 and TRBJ2-3; D call uncertain. The V and J ends lost 7 bases and 2 bases respectively, with 13 bases between them. The CDR3 is made up of 14 amino acids. The germline CDR1 and CDR2 sequences are ENHRY and SYGVKD. The CDR3: CAIMGNLSTDTQYF. In nucleotides, the CDR3 is TGTGCCATCATGGGCAACCTCTCCACAGATACGCAGTATTTT.

The chain joins TRBV10-3 to TRBJ2-1, with 14 nucleotides matching TRBD2. Germline V CDR1 and CDR2: ENHRY, SYGVKD. CDR3 length: 17 residues. Trimming removed 6 bases from V and 1 base from J; junction bases left unmatched: 5. The CDR3 DNA follows: TGTGCCATCAGGGGGACTAGCGGGGGACTATCCTACAATGAGCAGTTCTTC. It specifies CAIRGTSGGLSYNEQFF.

This clonotype has at least ten counts. CDR3: CSVDEGKSSYNEQFF. The CDR3 DNA follows: TGCAGCGTTGACGAGGGGAAAAGCTCCTACAATGAGCAGTTCTTC. The V and J genes are TRBV29-1 and TRBJ2-1; TRBD1 or TRBD2 may be the D gene (5 bases each). V was cut by 3 bases and J by 0 bases, with 12 bases left in between. The germline CDR1 and CDR2 sequences are SQVTM and ANQGSEA. The CDR3 spans 15 residues.

This clonotype was found many times. Mismatch with germline at one junction end may stem from a read error. The chain has TRBV12-3 or TRBV12-4 and TRBJ1-1; tentative D call: TRBD1 (5 bases). CDR3 length: 12 amino acids. The CDR3 DNA reads as TGTGCCAGCAACTTCGGGGGGTCTGAAGTTTTCTTT. Its protein is CASNFGGSEVFF.

This clonotype is medium-sized. The chain carries TRBV12-3 or TRBV12-4 and TRBJ1-3; D not certain. The CDR3 is 15 amino acids. Deletions cut 2 bases from V and 3 bases from J, with 11 bases between. CDR3 DNA: TGTGCCAGCAGTTTAAGGGTAGAGAGTGGAAACACCATATATTTT. Its translation: CASSLRVESGNTIYF.

This clonotype was counted many times. The rearrangement links TRBV5-1 to TRBJ2-7, with 10 bases matching TRBD2. The ends lost 4 bases at V and 6 bases at J; junction bases unmatched: 10. CDR1 and CDR2 (germline): SGHRS, YFSETQ. This CDR3 is 15 amino acids long. CDR3 protein: CASSLSSSGGPEQYF. The CDR3 DNA reads TGCGCCAGCAGCCTGTCGTCTAGCGGGGGTCCCGAGCAGTACTTC. The full variable domain, in which reference TRBV5-1 and TRBJ2-7 provide the parts outside the CDR3, is KAGVTQTPRYLIKTRGQQVTLSCSPISGHRSVSWYQQTPGQGLQFLFEYFSETQRNKGNFPGRFSGRQFSNSRSEMNVSTLELGDSALYLCASSLSSSGGPEQYFGPGTRLTVT.

The chain recombines TRBV18 with TRBJ1-6; a possible D gene is TRBD1 (6 bases). V lost 6 bases and J lost 7, with 16 bases in between. CDR1 is KGHSH and CDR2 is LQKENI in the germline V gene. The CDR3 length is 15 residues. CDR3 in amino acids: CASSQTGKGNSPLHF. Written as DNA, the CDR3 is TGTGCCAGCTCGCAGACAGGAAAGGGAAATTCACCCCTCCACTTT. The variable domain in full, with the rest retrieved from reference TRBV18 and TRBJ1-6, is NAGVMQNPRHLVRRRGQEARLRCSPMKGHSHVYWYRQLPEEGLKFMVYLQKENIIDESGMPKERFSAEFPKEGPSILRIQQVVRGDSAAYFCASSQTGKGNSPLHFGNGTRLTVT.